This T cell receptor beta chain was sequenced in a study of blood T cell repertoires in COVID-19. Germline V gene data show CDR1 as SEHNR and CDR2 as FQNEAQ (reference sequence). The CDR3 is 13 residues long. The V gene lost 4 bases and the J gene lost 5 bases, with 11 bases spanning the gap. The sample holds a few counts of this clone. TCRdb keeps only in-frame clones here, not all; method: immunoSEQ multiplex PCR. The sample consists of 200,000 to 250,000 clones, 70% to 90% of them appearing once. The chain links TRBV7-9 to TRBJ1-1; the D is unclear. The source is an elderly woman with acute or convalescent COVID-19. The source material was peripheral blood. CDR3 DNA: TGTGCCAGCAGCTCGAACGAGGGAACTGAAGCTTTCTTT. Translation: CASSSNEGTEAFF. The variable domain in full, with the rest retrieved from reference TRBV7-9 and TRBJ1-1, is DTGVSQNPRHKITKRGQNVTFRCDPISEHNRLYWYRQTLGQGPEFLTYFQNEAQLEKSRLLSDRFSAERPKGSFSTLEIQRTEQGDSAMYLCASSSNEGTEAFFGQGTRLTVV.